The present T cell receptor beta chain was sequenced within a study of blood T cell repertoires in COVID-19. CDR3 length: 15 residues. J was trimmed by 6 bases and V by 6 bases; bases with no gene match: 13. Germline V gene sequence: CDR1 LNHDA, CDR2 SQIVND (reference sequence). Using immunoSEQ multiplex PCR, the repertoire was profiled, and TCRdb retains in-frame clones only, with some absent. The sample lists over 400,000 clones, around nine tenths occurring once. This clone was observed a few times. The clonotype comes from an older woman who had recovered from COVID-19. The specimen sequenced was PBMCs or T cells enriched from blood (not recorded which). The J gene is TRBJ1-2, the V gene TRBV19, with TRBD1 matching over 7 bases. CDR3 sequence reads: CASSPADKTGHGYTF. Written as DNA, the CDR3 is TGTGCCAGTAGCCCCGCGGATAAGACAGGGCATGGCTACACCTTC.